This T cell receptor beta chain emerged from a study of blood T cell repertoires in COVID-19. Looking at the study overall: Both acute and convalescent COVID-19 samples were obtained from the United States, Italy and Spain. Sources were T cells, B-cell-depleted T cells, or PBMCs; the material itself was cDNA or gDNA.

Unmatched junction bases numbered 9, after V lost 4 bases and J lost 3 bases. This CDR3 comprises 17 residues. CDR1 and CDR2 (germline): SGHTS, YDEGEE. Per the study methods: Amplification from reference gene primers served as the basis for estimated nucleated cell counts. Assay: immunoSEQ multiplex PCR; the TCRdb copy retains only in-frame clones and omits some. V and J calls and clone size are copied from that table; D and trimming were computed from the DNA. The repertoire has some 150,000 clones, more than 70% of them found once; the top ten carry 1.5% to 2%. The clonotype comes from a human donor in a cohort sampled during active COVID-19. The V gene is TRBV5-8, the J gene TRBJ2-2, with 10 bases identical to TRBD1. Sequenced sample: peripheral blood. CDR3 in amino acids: CASSRPFGTGDTGELFF. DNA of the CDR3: TGTGCCAGCAGCCGACCTTTCGGGACAGGGGACACCGGGGAGCTGTTTTTT.